Listed here are 5 T cell receptor beta chains from one sample, sequenced in a study of T-cell memory formation after mild COVID-19. TCRdb ran MiXCR on the 5' RACE reads and lists one entry per CDR3 protein. The data contain some 310,000 distinct CDR3 sequences, 20% to 25% of them singletons. Sequenced material: PBMCs or a T cell subset sorted from them (not recorded which). These receptors all come from a man younger than 35 who had mild COVID-19 (a few samples of this study predate the infection). Cell type and time point are not known.

V gene TRBV7-3 combines with J gene TRBJ2-1; tentatively, D is TRBD1 or TRBD2 (6 bases each). V was trimmed by 4 bases and J by 8 bases, leaving 12 bases between them. The CDR3 has 13 amino acids. Germline-derived CDR1 and CDR2 are SGHTA and FQGTGA. CDR3 loop: CASSSTGRHEQFF. In DNA, the CDR3 is TGTGCCAGCAGCTCAACAGGGAGGCATGAGCAGTTCTTC. Variable domain in full (rest from reference TRBV7-3 and TRBJ2-1): GAGVSQTPSNKVTEKGKYVELRCDPISGHTALYWYRQSLGQGPEFLIYFQGTGAADDSGLPNDRFFAVRPEGSVSTLKIQRTERGDSAVYLCASSSTGRHEQFFGPGTRLTVL.

The CDR3 region has the DNA TGTGCCAGCAGCTTTGACGATTTTCGACGGACCAACACCGGGGAGCTGTTTTTT. Amino acids: CASSFDDFRRTNTGELFF. This chain links TRBV11-2 with TRBJ2-2; D is unclear. Per the germline V gene, CDR1 is SGHAT and CDR2 is FQNNGV. With 3 bases removed from V and 2 bases from J, the gap between germline ends came to 19 bases. The CDR3 has 18 amino acids.

This clonotype was counted only a few times. The chain couples TRBV20-1 to TRBJ2-3, with 9 positions matching TRBD2. Germline loops: CDR1 DFQATT, CDR2 SNEGSKA (reference sequence). The CDR3 covers 17 residues. V shed 4 bases and J 0 bases; nucleotides not matched to a gene: 11. The DNA of the CDR3 is TGCAGTGCTATAAGCCTAGCGGGGCATGCTAGCACAGATACGCAGTATTTT. Translated, it gives CSAISLAGHASTDTQYF.

The chain is built from TRBV5-1 and TRBJ1-5, with 7 bases fitting TRBD1. The J segment lost 6 bases and the V segment lost 3 bases, leaving 6 bases of the junction unmatched. Germline V gene sequence: CDR1 SGHRS, CDR2 YFSETQ. The CDR3 has 14 amino acids. The CDR3 bases are TGCGCCAGCAGCTCCGACAGGGCCCGTCAGCCCCAGCATTTT. The encoded protein is CASSSDRARQPQHF. Supplemented by reference TRBV5-1 and TRBJ1-5, the full variable domain reads KAGVTQTPRYLIKTRGQQVTLSCSPISGHRSVSWYQQTPGQGLQFLFEYFSETQRNKGNFPGRFSGRQFSNSRSEMNVSTLELGDSALYLCASSSDRARQPQHFGDGTRLSIL.

The rearrangement links TRBV18 to TRBJ2-5; TRBD2 matches 7 bases. The V and J ends lost 0 bases and 3 bases, in that order; junction bases with no gene match: 4. CDR3 length: 15 amino acids. From germline, CDR1 is KGHSH and CDR2 LQKENI. Here the CDR3 DNA reads TGTGCCAGCTCACCACCGAACGGGGGGAAAGAGACCCAGTACTTC. Translated, it gives CASSPPNGGKETQYF.